These 10 T cell receptor beta chains were all obtained from the same sample, sequenced in a study of blood T cell repertoires in COVID-19. Method: immunoSEQ multiplex PCR; TCRdb's copy keeps in-frame clones and lacks some. The sample includes fewer than 50,000 clones, around 90% of them seen just once. The sequenced sample was peripheral blood. The origin of the receptors is a middle-aged man with active COVID-19.

The chain is built from TRBV28 and TRBJ1-2; 8 bases are a match to TRBD1. Germline loops: CDR1 MDHEN, CDR2 SYDVKM. V trimming: 4 bases; J trimming: 4 bases; junction bases outside the gene matches: 5. This CDR3 is 14 amino acids long. The CDR3 region is CASSSPDRGYGYTF. DNA for the CDR3: TGTGCCAGCAGTTCCCCCGACAGGGGCTATGGCTACACCTTC.

The CDR3 sequence is CASSWDREQYTEAFF. CDR3 in DNA: TGCGCCAGCAGCTGGGACAGGGAGCAGTACACTGAAGCTTTCTTT. V gene TRBV5-1 combines with J gene TRBJ1-1; 9 bases are a match to TRBD1. This CDR3 is 15 amino acids long. The germline V gene has CDR1 SGHRS and CDR2 YFSETQ. The J segment lost 3 bases and the V segment lost 3 bases, leaving 6 bases of the junction unmatched. Combining the CDR3 with reference TRBV5-1 and TRBJ1-1 gives the whole variable domain KAGVTQTPRYLIKTRGQQVTLSCSPISGHRSVSWYQQTPGQGLQFLFEYFSETQRNKGNFPGRFSGRQFSNSRSEMNVSTLELGDSALYLCASSWDREQYTEAFFGQGTRLTVV.

The chain carries TRBV27 and TRBJ1-5; maybe TRBD1 (6 bases). This CDR3 is built from 13 residues. Germline lookup yields CDR1 MNHEY and CDR2 SMNVEV (reference sequence). V dropped 2 bases and J dropped 7 bases, with 9 bases sitting between them. The CDR3 nucleotides are TGTGCCAGCAGTTTAAACAGGGAACAGCCCCAGCATTTT. It codes for CASSLNREQPQHF.

The V call is TRBV21-1, the J call TRBJ2-6; the D segment call TRBD1 is taken from the table without a DNA check. TRBV21-1 has pseudogene status. The CDR3 totals 17 residues. CDR3 sequence (DNA): TGTGCCAGCAGGATCGACAGGGGTGGTTCTGGGGCCAACGTCCTGACTTTC. Its protein is CASRIDRGGSGANVLTF.

V is TRBV13 and J is TRBJ2-1; 7 bases are a match to TRBD2. J lost 4 bases, V lost 8 bases, and 11 bases had no gene match. The CDR3 has 15 residues. CDR1 and CDR2 from the germline V gene are PRHDT and FYEKMQ (reference sequence). The CDR3 is CASLAGVAGYNEQFF. The CDR3 DNA follows: TGTGCCAGCTTGGCGGGGGTCGCGGGATACAATGAGCAGTTCTTC.

The chain employs TRBV19 and TRBJ2-7; 11 bases are a match to TRBD1. The length of the CDR3 is 16 residues. With 4 bases clipped from V and 7 bases from J, the junction kept 12 bases outside the gene matches. Germline V gene lookup returns CDR1 LNHDA and CDR2 SQIVND (reference sequence). DNA of the CDR3: TGTGCCAGTAGTACCAACGCCGGGACAGGGGGGTATGAGCAGTACTTC. The encoded protein is CASSTNAGTGGYEQYF.

The V call is TRBV5-1, the J call TRBJ2-3; TRBD2 matches at 11 bases. J was trimmed by 10 bases and V by 4 bases; bases with no gene match: 17. From germline, CDR1 is SGHRS and CDR2 YFSETQ. This CDR3 region has 17 residues. DNA for the CDR3: TGCGCCAGCAGCACCCGCGGACTAGCGGGTAGCACAGAGGCGCAGTATTTT. Its protein is CASSTRGLAGSTEAQYF.

This clone has only one observation. CDR3 in amino acids: CAISAGGRSGNTIYF. The CDR3 DNA follows: TGTGCCATTTCCGCCGGGGGACGCTCTGGAAACACCATATATTTT. V gene TRBV10-3 combines with J gene TRBJ1-3, with D perhaps TRBD1 (5 bases). Trimming left V 9 bases short and J 0 bases short, with 15 bases between. This CDR3 is built from 15 residues. The germline CDR1 and CDR2 sequences are ENHRY and SYGVKD.

This clone has only one observation. The rearrangement joins TRBV6-4 to TRBJ2-1; 10 nucleotides agree with TRBD2. The germline CDR1 and CDR2 sequences are MRHNA and SNTAGT. This CDR3 is built from 15 residues. The trim removed 4 bases at V and 5 bases at J, leaving 5 bases unmatched. Written as DNA, the CDR3 is TGTGCCAGCAGTGTCCGGACTAGCGGCAACAATGAGCAGTTCTTC. Its translation: CASSVRTSGNNEQFF.

The rearrangement joins TRBV19 to TRBJ2-3, with TRBD2 matching 11 bases. This CDR3 has 13 amino acids. CDR1 is LNHDA and CDR2 is SQIVND in the germline V gene (reference sequence). Trimming took 7 bases from V and 6 from J; bases not matched to a gene: 3. As DNA, the CDR3 is TGTGCCAGTAAAGTAGCGGGGGGGGATACGCAGTATTTT. Translation: CASKVAGGDTQYF.